This record looks at one T cell receptor beta chain sequence and its context. Its antigen is currently unknown. The data were taken from a study of cytomegalovirus exposure and HLA in healthy donors. Study observations and caveats: The investigators catalogued 150 or so TCR beta chains as cytomegalovirus-associated. Clonal expansion was found to be greater in HLA-associated TCR beta chains than in equally common others in a later analysis.

60 Vbeta and 13 Jbeta primers were used in PCR. Sequencing used immunoSEQ multiplex PCR; TCRdb keeps in-frame clones, though not all of them. The table lists about 130,000 clones, about 84% of them singletons. Donors were nominally healthy when sampled, though unrecorded immune exposures were likely. Germline V gives CDR1 MNHEY, CDR2 SVGAGI. This CDR3 spans 14 amino acids. The V and J ends lost 4 bases and 4 bases respectively, with 13 bases between them. Input material: PBMCs. This chain uses TRBV6-5 with TRBJ1-2; a weak D match, TRBD1 (5 bases). The TCR originated in a boy aged 5-17 years in good health and CMV-seronegative. CDR3 amino acids: CASSSEGQTYGYTF. The CDR3 DNA follows: TGTGCCAGCAGTTCGGAAGGACAAACCTATGGCTACACCTTC.